These 32 T cell receptor beta chains share one sample of origin, sequenced in a study of control samples from healthy donors and cancer patients. TCRdb's table, derived via immunoSEQ multiplex PCR, lists solely in-frame clones and lacks some. Here the sample spans 400,000 to 450,000 clones, over 75% being singletons. The sample comprised PBMCs. These receptors all stem from a man in his forties with head and neck cancer.

This chain uses TRBV28 with TRBJ1-5; no reliable D call. The CDR3 sequence is 15 residues long. V was pared by 3 bases and J by 0 bases, with 9 bases between. Per the germline V gene, CDR1 is MDHEN and CDR2 is SYDVKM. This CDR3 is CASSLSGDSNQPQHF. The CDR3 nucleotides read TGTGCCAGCAGTTTGAGTGGGGATAGCAATCAGCCCCAGCATTTT.

This clone was seen once. The gene calls are TRBV15 and TRBJ2-1; 8 nucleotides agree with TRBD2. Germline CDR1 reads LNHNV; CDR2 reads YYDKDF (reference sequence). V was pared by 3 bases and J by 10 bases, with 8 bases of the junction left unmatched. CDR3 length: 14 residues. In nucleotides, the CDR3 is TGTGCCACCAGCAGCCCTATCGGGAGGGCCGAGCAGTTCTTC. Translation: CATSSPIGRAEQFF.

The chain recombines TRBV30 with TRBJ1-2; no clear D gene. Looked up from germline, CDR1 is GTSNPN and CDR2 is SVGIG (reference sequence). Trimming took 0 bases from V and 7 from J, leaving 12 bases between them. This CDR3 is built from 13 residues. CDR3 in amino acids: CAWSVQGSSGYTF. In DNA, the CDR3 is TGTGCCTGGAGTGTTCAAGGATCCTCTGGCTACACCTTC.

This chain links TRBV5-1 with TRBJ1-4, with a weak D call TRBD1 (5 bases). V lost 4 bases and J 5 bases, leaving 15 bases between the germline ends. Germline assignment: CDR1 SGHRS and CDR2 YFSETQ. The CDR3 loop spans 15 amino acids. The CDR3 protein is CASSVDTSGNEKLFF. The CDR3 bases are TGCGCCAGCAGCGTGGACACCTCGGGGAATGAAAAACTGTTTTTT.

This clone was found once. The J gene is TRBJ1-5, the V gene TRBV3-1 (or the pseudogene TRBV3-2); D is unclear. V was shortened by 0 bases and J by 1 base, with 10 bases between the two germline ends. In germline, CDR1 is LGHDT, CDR2 YNNKEL (reference sequence). This CDR3 region has 16 residues. The DNA for the CDR3 is TGTGCCAGCAGCCAAGAGTCCCGGATAAGCAATCAGCCCCAGCATTTT. Translation: CASSQESRISNQPQHF.

CDR3: CASSYTGAEGEQYF. The CDR3 DNA reads TGTGCCAGTAGTTATACAGGGGCCGAAGGGGAGCAGTACTTC. The chain combines TRBV19 with TRBJ2-7; 7 bases match TRBD1. The CDR3 runs 14 residues. V was pared by 5 bases and J by 7 bases, with 11 bases of the junction left unmatched. Germline-derived CDR1 and CDR2 are LNHDA and SQIVND (reference sequence).

The chain combines TRBV11-2 with TRBJ2-1; 10 bases map to TRBD2. The CDR3 spans 16 residues. The germline gives CDR1 SGHAT, CDR2 FQNNGV. Trimming took 2 bases from V and 7 from J; bases not matched to a gene: 8. The CDR3 reads CASSLQRLAGANEQFF. The CDR3 DNA sequence: TGTGCCAGCAGCTTACAACGGCTAGCGGGAGCAAATGAGCAGTTCTTC.

The chain couples TRBV18 to TRBJ2-3, with D unresolved. The V end was cut by 5 bases, the J end by 4 bases, with 16 bases between. Germline V CDR1 and CDR2: KGHSH, LQKENI. The CDR3 covers 15 residues. The CDR3 loop is CASSSRRRGADTQYF. CDR3 sequence (DNA): TGTGCCAGCTCAAGCCGTCGGAGAGGCGCAGATACGCAGTATTTT.

The chain carries TRBV5-1 and TRBJ2-7; D perhaps matches TRBD2 (6 bases). V was shortened by 0 bases and J by 1 base, with 14 bases between the two germline ends. The CDR3 loop spans 16 amino acids. Germline CDR1 SGHRS, CDR2 YFSETQ. CDR3 loop: CASSLGPSGGSYEQYF. CDR3 coding DNA: TGCGCCAGCAGCTTGGGGCCCAGCGGAGGGTCCTACGAGCAGTACTTC.

This chain uses TRBV28 with TRBJ1-4; the match to TRBD1 covers 8 bases. J gave up 6 bases and V 6 bases, and 9 bases lay outside the gene matches. The CDR3 sequence is 15 residues long. Germline assignment: CDR1 MDHEN and CDR2 SYDVKM. CDR3 coding DNA: TGTGCCAGCAGCCCCCCGGACAGGGACTATGAAAAACTGTTTTTT. Amino acids: CASSPPDRDYEKLFF.

J is TRBJ1-5 and V is TRBV10-3; tentative D call: TRBD1 (5 bases). The CDR3 runs 13 residues. Per the germline V gene, CDR1 is ENHRY and CDR2 is SYGVKD. V gave up 2 bases and J gave up 5 bases, with 7 bases separating them. CDR3 bases: TGTGCCATCAGTGAGGGGGGTCATCAGCCCCAGCATTTT. Protein sequence: CAISEGGHQPQHF.

The rearrangement joins TRBV18 to TRBJ1-6, with a tentative D call TRBD1 (6 bases). The germline V and J ends were trimmed by 3 bases and 10 bases, with 13 bases remaining between them. Germline V gene sequence: CDR1 KGHSH, CDR2 LQKENI. The length of the CDR3 is 14 residues. For the CDR3, the DNA is TGTGCCAGCTCACCGCAGGGGCCAGGGTCACCCCTCCACTTT. Amino acids: CASSPQGPGSPLHF.

This rearrangement joins TRBV5-1 to TRBJ1-5, with unresolved D. The germline V gene encodes CDR1 SGHRS and CDR2 YFSETQ. V dropped 4 bases and J dropped 3 bases, with 8 bases sitting between them. The length of the CDR3 is 13 residues. CDR3 in amino acids: CASSQEPNQPQHF. For the CDR3, the DNA is TGCGCCAGCAGCCAGGAGCCCAATCAGCCCCAGCATTTT.

The V call is TRBV30, the J call TRBJ1-3; no firm D call. CDR3 length: 13 amino acids. Between the trimmed V and J ends, which lost 3 bases and 0 bases, there was a span of 6 bases. CDR1 is GTSNPN, CDR2 SVGIG, per germline (reference sequence). CDR3 region: CAWSAFSGNTIYF. The DNA of the CDR3 is TGTGCCTGGAGCGCTTTCTCTGGAAACACCATATATTTT.

This rearrangement joins TRBV19 to TRBJ1-1, with D unclear. Trimming pared 7 bases from V and 0 bases from J, leaving 15 bases between. This CDR3 region has 15 residues. Germline values: CDR1 LNHDA, CDR2 SQIVND (reference sequence). The CDR3 is CASTPVRGLNTEAFF. The CDR3 DNA sequence: TGTGCCAGTACCCCCGTGAGAGGGTTGAACACTGAAGCTTTCTTT.

The V call is TRBV28, the J call TRBJ2-7, with D unresolved. CDR3 length: 14 residues. V lost 2 bases and J lost 2, with 10 bases in between. The V gene's germline CDR1 is MDHEN and CDR2 SYDVKM. The CDR3 bases are TGTGCCAGCAGTTTACTAGGGTACACCTACGAGCAGTACTTC. Translation: CASSLLGYTYEQYF. Drawing the rest from reference TRBV28 and TRBJ2-7, the complete variable domain is DVKVTQSSRYLVKRTGEKVFLECVQDMDHENMFWYRQDPGLGLRLIYFSYDVKMKEKGDIPEGYSVSREKKERFSLILESASTNQTSMYLCASSLLGYTYEQYFGPGTRLTVT.

The chain carries TRBV30 and TRBJ1-3; no definite D call. The CDR3 consists of 16 residues. Germline CDR1 GTSNPN, CDR2 SVGIG (reference sequence). The germline V and J ends were trimmed by 0 bases and 0 bases, with 12 bases remaining between them. CDR3 sequence (DNA): TGTGCCTGGAGTGTACCCGGACGGTTCTCTGGAAACACCATATATTTT. It yields the protein CAWSVPGRFSGNTIYF.

This clone was recorded only once. The J gene is TRBJ2-1, the V gene TRBV7-9; TRBD2 aligns across 11 bases. The germline V gene encodes CDR1 SEHNR and CDR2 FQNEAQ (reference sequence). Losses at the gene ends were 6 bases for V and 5 bases for J; bases not matched to a gene: 15. There are 18 residues in the CDR3. The CDR3 loop reads CASSFPRIAGGFDNEQFF. The CDR3 DNA reads as TGTGCCAGCAGTTTCCCGCGTATAGCGGGGGGGTTCGACAATGAGCAGTTCTTC. Based on the CDR3 plus reference TRBV7-9 and TRBJ2-1, the full variable domain is DTGVSQNPRHKITKRGQNVTFRCDPISEHNRLYWYRQTLGQGPEFLTYFQNEAQLEKSRLLSDRFSAERPKGSFSTLEIQRTEQGDSAMYLCASSFPRIAGGFDNEQFFGPGTRLTVL.

V and J are TRBV7-6 and TRBJ2-3, with 9 nucleotides matching TRBD2. Germline trimming cut 5 bases from V and 3 bases from J; bases unmatched to any gene: 18. This CDR3 comprises 19 residues. The germline V gene encodes CDR1 SGHVS and CDR2 FNYEAQ. CDR3 bases: TGTGCCAGCAGCCGATATAGGGGCGGACTAGCGACCCTGACAGATACGCAGTATTTT. Translation gives CASSRYRGGLATLTDTQYF.

The chain recombines TRBV9 with TRBJ2-2; no clear D. The ends were cut back, 2 bases at V and 4 bases at J, with 12 bases in the middle. CDR3 length: 15 residues. Germline loops: CDR1 SGDLS, CDR2 YYNGEE. The CDR3 sequence is CASSVGAQTTGELFF. Here the CDR3 DNA reads TGTGCCAGCAGCGTCGGTGCACAGACCACCGGGGAGCTGTTTTTT.

This clone has just a few counts. The chain joins TRBV4-1 to TRBJ2-2; TRBD1 or TRBD2 may be the D gene (6 bases each). The CDR3 loop spans 16 amino acids. Between the trimmed V and J ends, which lost 2 bases and 6 bases, there was a span of 16 bases. CDR1 MGHRA and CDR2 YSYEKL come from the germline V gene. CDR3 sequence: CASSQSVGGQPGELFF. The CDR3 DNA is TGCGCCAGCAGCCAATCCGTGGGGGGCCAGCCCGGGGAGCTGTTTTTT.

V usage is TRBV6-5 and J usage is TRBJ1-1, with 7 bases aligning to TRBD1. Germline V CDR1 and CDR2: MNHEY, SVGAGI. V lost 8 bases, J lost 11 bases, and 5 bases stayed unmatched. The CDR3 runs 10 residues. The CDR3 DNA sequence: TGTGCCAGCGGTACAGGGGTGGCTTTCTTT. Protein: CASGTGVAFF.

The chain recombines TRBV4-1 with TRBJ1-6, with 10 bases identical to TRBD1. CDR1 is MGHRA, CDR2 YSYEKL, per germline. With V trimmed by 4 bases and J by 6 bases, 6 bases remained unmatched. The CDR3 consists of 16 residues. In DNA, the CDR3 is TGCGCCAGCAGCCGCGACAGGGGGCAAATTAATTCACCCCTCCACTTT. Its translation: CASSRDRGQINSPLHF.

On this clone: Other DNA sequences from this sample encode an identical CDR3 as well. V and J are TRBV19 and TRBJ2-7, with D unresolved. Germline V gene data show CDR1 as LNHDA and CDR2 as SQIVND (reference sequence). This CDR3 contains 13 residues. V was shortened by 2 bases and J by 3 bases, with 8 bases between the two germline ends. The CDR3 region has the DNA TGTGCCAGTAGTATAAATTGGAACTACGAGCAGTACTTC. The encoded protein is CASSINWNYEQYF.

The chain is built from TRBV29-1 and TRBJ2-7, with D unresolved. In germline, CDR1 is SQVTM, CDR2 ANQGSEA. V gave up 4 bases and J gave up 4 bases, with 11 bases separating them. The CDR3 extends over 12 amino acids. CDR3 sequence: CSVGAALYEQYF. CDR3 bases: TGCAGCGTTGGGGCGGCCTTATACGAGCAGTACTTC.

The rearrangement uses TRBV5-1 and TRBJ1-2, with 8 bases that match TRBD1. CDR3 length: 15 residues. Germline loops: CDR1 SGHRS, CDR2 YFSETQ. V lost 4 bases, J lost 1 base, and 6 bases stayed unmatched. CDR3 nucleotide sequence: TGCGCCAGCAGCGGCCGGACAGGGAATAACTATGGCTACACCTTC. Protein sequence: CASSGRTGNNYGYTF.

The gene calls are TRBV18 and TRBJ2-7, with D uncertain. The CDR3 runs 15 residues. CDR1 KGHSH and CDR2 LQKENI come from the germline V gene. V lost 4 bases to trimming and J lost 6 bases, with 19 bases between them. The DNA of the CDR3 is TGTGCCAGCTCACTAGGCGGAAACCCTTGGAGCGAGCAGTACTTC. As protein: CASSLGGNPWSEQYF. Full variable domain (missing parts from reference TRBV18 and TRBJ2-7): NAGVMQNPRHLVRRRGQEARLRCSPMKGHSHVYWYRQLPEEGLKFMVYLQKENIIDESGMPKERFSAEFPKEGPSILRIQQVVRGDSAAYFCASSLGGNPWSEQYFGPGTRLTVT.

The chain recombines TRBV5-4 with TRBJ2-3; 7 bases line up with TRBD2. This CDR3 spans 14 amino acids. CDR1 is SGHNT, CDR2 YYREEE, per germline (reference sequence). J lost 5 bases, V lost 2 bases, and 5 bases had no gene match. CDR3 loop: CASSLEGREDTQYF. DNA of the CDR3: TGTGCCAGCAGCTTAGAAGGGAGGGAAGATACGCAGTATTTT. Filled out from reference TRBV5-4 and TRBJ2-3, the complete variable domain reads ETGVTQSPTHLIKTRGQQVTLRCSSQSGHNTVSWYQQALGQGPQFIFQYYREEENGRGNFPPRFSGLQFPNYSSELNVNALELDDSALYLCASSLEGREDTQYFGPGTRLTVL.

The CDR3 DNA sequence: TGTGCCAGCAGTTGGGCAGGGGGCGGCTACGAGCAGTACTTC. Amino acids: CASSWAGGGYEQYF. This chain joins TRBV27 and TRBJ2-7; 8 nucleotides line up with TRBD1. With 4 bases clipped from V and 3 bases from J, the junction kept 5 bases outside the gene matches. The CDR3 sequence is 14 residues long. The V gene's germline CDR1 is MNHEY and CDR2 SMNVEV (reference sequence).

The rearrangement joins TRBV20-1 to TRBJ2-1; D is unclear. This CDR3 is built from 11 residues. The V gene's germline CDR1 is DFQATT and CDR2 SNEGSKA (reference sequence). The V end lost 6 bases, the J end lost 6 bases, and 9 bases lay between the germline ends. The CDR3 sequence: CSAPSSNEQFF. For the CDR3, the DNA is TGCAGTGCCCCGAGTAGCAATGAGCAGTTCTTC.

The chain is built from TRBV5-1 and TRBJ2-7; D remains unclear. Germline V lookup: CDR1 SGHRS, CDR2 YFSETQ. This CDR3 contains 11 residues. Between the trimmed V and J ends, which lost 4 bases and 7 bases, there was a span of 9 bases. The CDR3 here is CASSLLGEQYF. In DNA, the CDR3 is TGCGCCAGCAGCCTCCTCGGGGAGCAGTACTTC.

The V and J genes are TRBV12-3 or TRBV12-4 and TRBJ2-1; D is uncertain. With 5 bases removed from V and 3 bases from J, the gap between germline ends came to 8 bases. The CDR3 consists of 13 residues. The DNA for the CDR3 is TGTGCCAGCAGTCTTAACAGCTACAATGAGCAGTTCTTC. Translated: CASSLNSYNEQFF.